Each of the 13 T cell receptor beta chains below was sequenced from the same sample in a study of blood T cell repertoires in COVID-19. Clones were read by immunoSEQ multiplex PCR, and TCRdb kept only the in-frame ones, dropping some. The sample includes around 190,000 clones, around 87% of them seen just once. The sequencing input was PBMCs or T cells enriched from blood (not recorded which). Every receptor here comes from a woman in her forties in a cohort exposed to, infected with or recovered from COVID-19 (not recorded which).

J is TRBJ2-7 and V is TRBV18; perhaps TRBD2 as D (6 bases). Trimming took 5 bases from V and 5 from J, leaving 22 bases between them. The CDR3 is 16 amino acids. The germline V gene has CDR1 KGHSH and CDR2 LQKENI. This CDR3 reads CASSANRSPPGDEQYF. For the CDR3, the DNA is TGTGCCAGCTCAGCGAACAGGAGTCCCCCGGGGGACGAGCAGTACTTC.

CDR3 DNA sequence: TGTGCCAGCAGCTTAGAAGGGAGTATCACAGATACGCAGTATTTT. Residues: CASSLEGSITDTQYF. V usage is TRBV7-9 and J usage is TRBJ2-3, with D possibly matching TRBD2 (5 bases). Germline loops: CDR1 SEHNR, CDR2 FQNEAQ (reference sequence). V lost 1 base, J lost 2 bases, and 10 bases lay in between. The CDR3 spans 15 residues.

This clone came up many times. Other DNA sequences in the same sample also yield this CDR3. The chain employs TRBV29-1 and TRBJ1-1; 7 nucleotides match TRBD1. Trimming cost V 6 bases and J 1 base; bases outside gene matches: 5. CDR3 length: 13 amino acids. Germline loops: CDR1 SQVTM, CDR2 ANQGSEA. The CDR3 nucleotides read TGCAGCGTCACCGGGACAGCGAACACTGAAGCTTTCTTT. This codes for CSVTGTANTEAFF.

This chain joins TRBV6-5 and TRBJ1-2; tentative D call: TRBD1 (5 bases). Germline assignment: CDR1 MNHEY and CDR2 SVGAGI. The CDR3 spans 15 residues. The ends were cut back, 5 bases at V and 4 bases at J, with 17 bases in the middle. The CDR3 DNA is TGTGCCAGCAGTACTCGGGGGGGTTTGCTCTATGGCTACACCTTC. Translating it yields CASSTRGGLLYGYTF.

The genes are TRBV10-1 and TRBJ1-4; 7 nucleotides align to TRBD1. This CDR3 comprises 15 residues. In germline, CDR1 is WNHNN, CDR2 SYGVQD (reference sequence). J lost 4 bases, V lost 3 bases, and 5 bases had no gene match. The CDR3 loop is CASSEVQGGNEKLFF. In DNA form, the CDR3 reads TGCGCCAGCAGTGAAGTTCAGGGGGGTAATGAAAAACTGTTTTTT.

This chain links TRBV18 with TRBJ1-2, with D possibly being TRBD1 (6 bases). Trimming shortened V by 3 bases and J by 0 bases, and 23 bases separated the two germline ends. CDR1 KGHSH and CDR2 LQKENI come from the germline V gene. This CDR3 is 19 amino acids long. DNA of the CDR3: TGTGCCAGCTCACCGTTGGGTTTGGGACAAGGGGCCCCTAACTATGGCTACACCTTC. Amino acid sequence: CASSPLGLGQGAPNYGYTF.

V gene TRBV12-1 combines with J gene TRBJ1-2; TRBD1, the table's D call, was not compared with the DNA. TRBV12-1 is recorded as a pseudogene. The length of the CDR3 is 15 residues. Written as DNA, the CDR3 is TGTGCCAGCAGCCTTATGACAGGGGGCTTCGCTGGCTACACCTTC. Translated: CASSLMTGGFAGYTF.

This chain uses TRBV19 with TRBJ1-3; 7 nucleotides align to TRBD1. Germline assignment: CDR1 LNHDA and CDR2 SQIVND (reference sequence). The trim removed 5 bases at V and 2 bases at J, leaving 9 bases unmatched. This CDR3 is 16 amino acids long. CDR3 sequence: CASSQDRLVAGNTIYF. The CDR3 nucleotides read TGTGCCAGTAGTCAGGACAGGCTTGTTGCTGGAAACACCATATATTTT. The full variable domain, in which reference TRBV19 and TRBJ1-3 provide the parts outside the CDR3, is DGGITQSPKYLFRKEGQNVTLSCEQNLNHDAMYWYRQDPGQGLRLIYYSQIVNDFQKGDIAEGYSVSREKKESFPLTVTSAQKNPTAFYLCASSQDRLVAGNTIYFGEGSWLTVV.

V usage is TRBV4-1 and J usage is TRBJ2-7; 8 bases align to TRBD1. Germline V gene data show CDR1 as MGHRA and CDR2 as YSYEKL. The CDR3 spans 14 residues. The trim removed 1 base at V and 2 bases at J, leaving 1 base unmatched. DNA of the CDR3: TGCGCCAGCAGCCAAGGGGACAGGACCTACGAGCAGTACTTC. Translating gives CASSQGDRTYEQYF.

This chain links TRBV11-1 with TRBJ2-4; D may be TRBD2 (6 bases). The CDR3 is made up of 14 amino acids. Germline V gene lookup returns CDR1 SGHAT and CDR2 FQDESV (reference sequence). Trimming left V 4 bases short and J 5 bases short, with 12 bases between. The CDR3, as DNA: TGTGCCAGCAGCTATTACGGGGGAGAAAACATTCAGTACTTC. This codes for CASSYYGGENIQYF. The entire variable domain, with the rest obtained from reference TRBV11-1 and TRBJ2-4, is as follows: EAEVAQSPRYKITEKSQAVAFWCDPISGHATLYWYRQILGQGPELLVQFQDESVVDDSQLPKDRFSAERLKGVDSTLKIQPAELGDSAMYLCASSYYGGENIQYFGAGTRLSVL.

The chain links TRBV7-2 to TRBJ2-1; maybe TRBD1 (6 bases). Germline V CDR1 and CDR2: SGHTA, FQGNSA. The CDR3 has 15 amino acids. The ends were cut back, 1 base at V and 9 bases at J, with 16 bases in the middle. As DNA, the CDR3 is TGTGCCAGCAGCTTAGTTTCAGGGCAGGGGAGTGAGCAGTTCTTC. Translated, it gives CASSLVSGQGSEQFF.

This chain's CDR3 is CASRDSPPPNYGYTF. As DNA, the CDR3 is TGCGCCAGCCGCGACTCCCCACCGCCTAACTATGGCTACACCTTC. The rearrangement joins TRBV5-1 to TRBJ1-2; the D is unclear. The ends were cut back, 7 bases at V and 0 bases at J, with 16 bases in the middle. CDR3 length: 15 amino acids. CDR1 is SGHRS and CDR2 is YFSETQ in the germline V gene. The full variable domain, with the rest looked up from reference TRBV5-1 and TRBJ1-2, is KAGVTQTPRYLIKTRGQQVTLSCSPISGHRSVSWYQQTPGQGLQFLFEYFSETQRNKGNFPGRFSGRQFSNSRSEMNVSTLELGDSALYLCASRDSPPPNYGYTFGSGTRLTVV.

The V and J genes are TRBV13 and TRBJ2-7; 12 nucleotides agree with TRBD1. After removal of 5 bases from V and 4 bases from J, the junction contained 15 bases not matched to a gene. Germline loops: CDR1 PRHDT, CDR2 FYEKMQ (reference sequence). This CDR3 has 18 amino acids. The CDR3 sequence is CASSEGGTGGSTVYEQYF. The CDR3 DNA sequence: TGTGCCAGCAGCGAAGGGGGGACAGGGGGCTCCACTGTTTACGAGCAGTACTTC.